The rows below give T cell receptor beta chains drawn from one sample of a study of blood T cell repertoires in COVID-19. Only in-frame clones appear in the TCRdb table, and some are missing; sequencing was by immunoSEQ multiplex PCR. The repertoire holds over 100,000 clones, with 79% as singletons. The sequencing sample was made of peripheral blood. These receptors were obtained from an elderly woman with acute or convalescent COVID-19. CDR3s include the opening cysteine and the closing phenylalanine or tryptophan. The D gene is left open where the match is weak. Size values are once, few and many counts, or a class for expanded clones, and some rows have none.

cdr3_aa: CASSPGLAVSYEQYF
cdr3_nt: TGTGCCAGCAGTCCGGGACTAGCGGTATCCTACGAGCAGTACTTC
d_call: TRBD2
v_call: TRBV7-2
j_call: TRBJ2-7
clone_size: .

cdr3_aa: CASSQGGRQGSGYTF
cdr3_nt: TGCGCCAGCAGCCAAGGAGGGAGACAGGGATCCGGCTACACCTTC
d_call: TRBD1
v_call: TRBV4-3
j_call: TRBJ1-2
clone_size: .

cdr3_aa: CASSLWGGGTGELFF
cdr3_nt: TGTGCCAGCAGCTTGTGGGGGGGAGGCACCGGGGAGCTGTTTTTT
d_call: TRBD2
v_call: TRBV5-6
j_call: TRBJ2-2
clone_size: .

cdr3_aa: CATSRDRDETQYF
cdr3_nt: TGTGCCACCAGCAGAGACAGGGATGAGACCCAGTACTTC
d_call: .
v_call: TRBV15
j_call: TRBJ2-5
clone_size: .

cdr3_aa: CASSPLSWGYTF
cdr3_nt: TGTGCCAGCAGCCCTTTGAGTTGGGGCTACACCTTC
d_call: .
v_call: TRBV7-3
j_call: TRBJ1-2
clone_size: .

cdr3_aa: CASSEAAPGQVGSPLHF
cdr3_nt: TGTGCCAGCAGTGAAGCGGCCCCGGGACAAGTGGGTTCACCCCTCCACTTT
d_call: .
v_call: TRBV6-1
j_call: TRBJ1-6
clone_size: .

cdr3_aa: CASSLDGKGANSPLHF
cdr3_nt: TGTGCCAGCAGCTTAGATGGAAAGGGGGCTAATTCACCCCTCCACTTT
d_call: TRBD1
v_call: TRBV11-2
j_call: TRBJ1-6
clone_size: .

cdr3_aa: CASSSRQLSRSGNTIYF
cdr3_nt: TGTGCCAGCAGCTCAAGACAGTTGTCCCGCTCTGGAAACACCATATATTTT
d_call: .
v_call: TRBV7-9
j_call: TRBJ1-3
clone_size: .

cdr3_aa: CASSSLYYGYTF
cdr3_nt: TGTGCCAGCAGTTCCCTTTACTATGGCTACACCTTC
d_call: .
v_call: TRBV12-3/TRBV12-4
j_call: TRBJ1-2
clone_size: .

cdr3_aa: CASGLVIPGKNNSPLHF
cdr3_nt: TGTGCTAGTGGTTTGGTTATTCCAGGGAAGAATAATTCACCCCTCCACTTT
d_call: .
v_call: TRBV12-5
j_call: TRBJ1-6
clone_size: .

cdr3_aa: CAWSDGTGVKYGYTF
cdr3_nt: TGTGCCTGGAGTGACGGGACAGGGGTGAAATATGGCTACACCTTC
d_call: TRBD1
v_call: TRBV30
j_call: TRBJ1-2
clone_size: .

cdr3_aa: CAWSLRDRLGNEQFF
cdr3_nt: TGTGCCTGGAGCCTCCGGGACAGGCTAGGCAATGAGCAGTTCTTC
d_call: TRBD1
v_call: TRBV30
j_call: TRBJ2-1
clone_size: .

cdr3_aa: CAISANYEQYF
cdr3_nt: TGTGCCATCAGTGCTAATTACGAGCAGTACTTC
d_call: .
v_call: TRBV10-3
j_call: TRBJ2-7
clone_size: few

cdr3_aa: CASSPSGTAYTGELFF
cdr3_nt: TGTGCCAGCAGTCCATCCGGGACAGCCTACACCGGGGAGCTGTTTTTT
d_call: TRBD1
v_call: TRBV4-2
j_call: TRBJ2-2
clone_size: .

cdr3_aa: CASTSFGASSEQYF
cdr3_nt: TGTGCCAGCACTTCCTTTGGTGCGTCGTCCGAGCAGTACTTC
d_call: .
v_call: TRBV6-5
j_call: TRBJ2-7
clone_size: .

cdr3_aa: CASTWDSEPFKPLHF
cdr3_nt: TGTGCCAGCACCTGGGACAGCGAGCCGTTTAAACCCCTCCACTTT
d_call: TRBD1
v_call: TRBV11-2
j_call: TRBJ1-6
clone_size: .

cdr3_aa: CASSFRPRDRIYNEQFF
cdr3_nt: TGTGCCAGCAGTTTTCGCCCTCGGGACAGGATTTACAATGAGCAGTTCTTC
d_call: TRBD1
v_call: TRBV27
j_call: TRBJ2-1
clone_size: .

cdr3_aa: CASSSTGGSQPQHF
cdr3_nt: TGTGCCAGTAGTTCGACAGGGGGAAGTCAGCCCCAGCATTTT
d_call: TRBD1
v_call: TRBV19
j_call: TRBJ1-5
clone_size: .

cdr3_aa: CASSLGTGAVEKLFF
cdr3_nt: TGTGCCAGCAGCCTAGGAACAGGGGCGGTGGAAAAACTGTTTTTT
d_call: TRBD1
v_call: TRBV13
j_call: TRBJ1-4
clone_size: .

cdr3_aa: CASSLAPGQSTDTQYF
cdr3_nt: TGCGCCAGCAGCTTGGCCCCGGGACAGAGCACAGATACGCAGTATTTT
d_call: TRBD1
v_call: TRBV5-1
j_call: TRBJ2-3
clone_size: .

cdr3_aa: CASSVIGGTVGQPQHF
cdr3_nt: TGTGCCAGCAGTGTAATTGGCGGGACAGTGGGCCAGCCCCAGCATTTT
d_call: TRBD1
v_call: TRBV2
j_call: TRBJ1-5
clone_size: few

cdr3_aa: CASSPRQGRGGYTF
cdr3_nt: TGTGCCAGCAGCCCAAGACAGGGGAGAGGTGGCTACACCTTC
d_call: TRBD1
v_call: TRBV11-3
j_call: TRBJ1-2
clone_size: .

cdr3_aa: CSVAADQETQYF
cdr3_nt: TGCAGCGTTGCGGCGGATCAAGAGACCCAGTACTTC
d_call: .
v_call: TRBV29-1
j_call: TRBJ2-5
clone_size: .

cdr3_aa: CASSRGAEAFF
cdr3_nt: TGTGCCAGTAGTAGAGGCGCTGAAGCTTTCTTT
d_call: .
v_call: TRBV19
j_call: TRBJ1-1
clone_size: .

cdr3_aa: CASSRTGGGYTF
cdr3_nt: TGTGCCAGCAGTCGTACAGGGGGCGGCTACACCTTC
d_call: TRBD1
v_call: TRBV6-2/TRBV6-3
j_call: TRBJ1-2
clone_size: .

cdr3_aa: CASRESANTEAFF
cdr3_nt: TGTGCCAGCAGGGAGTCGGCGAACACTGAAGCTTTCTTT
d_call: .
v_call: TRBV2
j_call: TRBJ1-1
clone_size: .

cdr3_aa: CASSTRDYQPQHF
cdr3_nt: TGTGCCAGCAGTACGCGGGACTATCAGCCCCAGCATTTT
d_call: .
v_call: TRBV6-6
j_call: TRBJ1-5
clone_size: .